This entry concerns a single TCR beta chain. This sample was included in a study of blood T cell repertoires in COVID-19. The assay was immunoSEQ multiplex PCR, and TCRdb's table has in-frame clones only and misses some. The profile shows some 160,000 clones, about 82% of them singletons. CDR3 length: 16 amino acids. Germline V gene data show CDR1 as SGHRS and CDR2 as YFSETQ. Trimming shortened V by 4 bases and J by 2 bases, and 18 bases separated the two germline ends. What was sequenced was peripheral blood. The sequence was obtained from a woman of 80 years or more with COVID-19, enrolled during active disease. The rearrangement uses TRBV5-1 and TRBJ2-5, with D perhaps TRBD2 (6 bases). The CDR3 reads CASSVGLRDSQETQYF. CDR3 in DNA: TGCGCCAGCAGCGTGGGGCTCCGGGACTCTCAAGAGACCCAGTACTTC. The full variable domain, completed using reference TRBV5-1 and TRBJ2-5, is KAGVTQTPRYLIKTRGQQVTLSCSPISGHRSVSWYQQTPGQGLQFLFEYFSETQRNKGNFPGRFSGRQFSNSRSEMNVSTLELGDSALYLCASSVGLRDSQETQYFGPGTRLLVL.